This T cell receptor (beta chain) was recorded in a study of blood T cell repertoires in COVID-19. Looking at the study overall: Whether acute or convalescent, the COVID-19 samples came from the United States, Italy and Spain. PBMCs, B-cell-depleted T cells, or T cells were the source of the cDNA or gDNA that made up the material.

Authors' methods: Reference gene primers were amplified, and this amplification served to estimate nucleated cell counts. Clones were sequenced by immunoSEQ multiplex PCR, and TCRdb holds only the in-frame ones, with some missing. V, J and clone size reflect that table, while D and trimming were determined from the DNA. The table lists roughly 400,000 clones, 70% to 90% of them singletons, with approximately 1.3% in the top ten. Residents of about two dozen US areas, aged about 18 to 89 years, made up the participants. The CDR3 covers 15 residues. Germline lookup yields CDR1 SGDLS and CDR2 YYNGEE. V trimming: 6 bases; J trimming: 0 bases; junction bases outside the gene matches: 6.

Sequencing was done on a sample of PBMCs or T cells enriched from blood (not recorded which). This chain uses TRBV9 with TRBJ1-3; 7 bases fit TRBD1. The source of this sequence is a woman aged 18-35 years who had been exposed to COVID-19. CDR3 residues: CASNTGQSSGNTIYF. The CDR3 DNA reads TGTGCCAGCAATACGGGACAGAGCTCTGGAAACACCATATATTTT.